This TCR beta chain was observed in a study of cytomegalovirus exposure and HLA in healthy donors. General study points: Through in vitro validation, three CMV-associated chains were shown to be specific for CMV antigens.

Using immunoSEQ multiplex PCR, the repertoire was profiled, and TCRdb retains in-frame clones only, with some absent. The table includes about 190,000 clones, about four fifths detected once. The CDR3 totals 12 residues. Trimming cost V 3 bases and J 8 bases, with 10 bases left between them. Germline V gene lookup returns CDR1 SEHNR and CDR2 FQNEAQ (reference sequence). On this clone: Antigen: not known.

This TCR derives from a man aged 18 to 30 in good health and CMV-seropositive. The sample was PBMCs. This rearrangement joins TRBV7-9 to TRBJ1-2; D remains unclear. The DNA for the CDR3 is TGTGCCAGCAGCTTCGGGGATCTGGGCTACACCTTC. This translates into CASSFGDLGYTF.